This passage covers 21 T cell receptor beta chains from one sample sequenced in a study of T cell repertoires in cytomegalovirus infection. TCRdb re-called the reads through MiXCR, storing one row per CDR3 protein. The sample carries 560,000 or so distinct CDR3 sequences, 15% to 20% recorded once. Sequences were obtained from CD8+ T cells from PBMCs. The source of these receptors is a human donor in good health (CMV status not recorded). Some clones in this sample may be carry-over from other donors' samples.

This clonotype appeared many times. The chain recombines TRBV28 with TRBJ1-5; possible D gene TRBD1, 5 bases. The CDR3 runs 15 residues. V lost 2 bases and J lost 1, with 9 bases in between. The germline CDR1 and CDR2 sequences are MDHEN and SYDVKM. Here the CDR3 reads CASSLVGGSNQPQHF. CDR3 bases: TGTGCCAGCAGTTTAGTGGGGGGAAGCAATCAGCCCCAGCATTTT.

A note on this clonotype: This CDR3 is missing its conserved last phenylalanine or tryptophan, likely due to a read error. The chain uses TRBV2 and TRBJ2-4; 10 bases fit TRBD1. CDR1 is SNHLY, CDR2 FYNNEI, per germline. The CDR3 consists of 16 residues. Trimming at V came to 9 bases and at J to 2 bases, leaving 10 bases not matched to a gene. The CDR3 sequence is CASYTLGQGSKNIQYL. Written as DNA, the CDR3 is TGTGCCAGTTATACCTTGGGACAGGGGTCCAAAAACATTCAGTACTTA.

The chain uses TRBV4-1 and TRBJ2-7; D remains ambiguous. The germline gives CDR1 MGHRA, CDR2 YSYEKL. The length of the CDR3 is 15 residues. V dropped 0 bases and J dropped 0 bases, with 9 bases sitting between them. CDR3 nucleotides: TGCGCCAGCAGCCAAGACGGGTCCCTCTCCTACGAGCAGTACTTC. As protein: CASSQDGSLSYEQYF.

The chain uses TRBV3-1 and TRBJ2-3; D is perhaps TRBD1 (6 bases). V was shortened by 0 bases and J by 8 bases, with 24 bases between the two germline ends. The CDR3 sequence is 18 residues long. Germline CDR1 reads LGHDT; CDR2 reads YNNKEL (reference sequence). In DNA form, the CDR3 reads TGTGCCAGCAGCCAAGATGTGAGACAGGAACTAGGGGAAGGTACGCAGTATTTT. Protein product: CASSQDVRQELGEGTQYF.

The chain combines TRBV19 with TRBJ1-2, with D unclear. V lost 6 bases and J lost 7, with 21 bases in between. Germline CDR1 is LNHDA and CDR2 is SQIVND (reference sequence). The CDR3 extends over 15 amino acids. The CDR3 protein is CASSRNYEGVGGYTF. In nucleotides, the CDR3 is TGTGCCAGTAGCCGGAACTATGAGGGTGTCGGTGGCTACACCTTC.

This clonotype showed up many times. J is TRBJ1-5 and V is TRBV7-6, with D possibly being TRBD1 (5 bases). Germline loops: CDR1 SGHVS, CDR2 FNYEAQ. Trimming left V 5 bases short and J 4 bases short, with 15 bases between. CDR3 size: 15 residues. CDR3 bases: TGTGCCAGCAGCCCGGGGGGGGGATTGAATCAGCCCCAGCATTTT. Protein: CASSPGGGLNQPQHF.

The chain links TRBV9 to TRBJ1-5, with 9 bases identical to TRBD1. V shed 3 bases, J shed 6 bases, and the junction held 7 bases outside the gene matches. Germline assignment: CDR1 SGDLS and CDR2 YYNGEE. This CDR3 comprises 15 residues. CDR3 amino acids: CASSAQGATGQPQHF. CDR3 sequence (DNA): TGTGCCAGCAGCGCACAGGGGGCGACGGGTCAGCCCCAGCATTTT.

The chain couples TRBV6-6 to TRBJ2-7, with D perhaps given as TRBD1 or TRBD2 (5 bases each). V was pared by 6 bases and J by 5 bases, with 17 bases between. Germline lookup yields CDR1 MNHNY and CDR2 SVGAGI (reference sequence). CDR3 length equals 14 residues. This CDR3 is CASSLPGHIDEQYF. Written as DNA, the CDR3 is TGTGCCAGCAGCCTGCCGGGGCACATAGACGAGCAGTACTTC.

V and J are TRBV27 and TRBJ1-6; D possibly corresponds to TRBD1 (5 bases). Per germline, CDR1 MNHEY and CDR2 SMNVEV (reference sequence). The CDR3 length is 18 residues. Trimming left V 1 base short and J 3 bases short, with 16 bases between. The CDR3 DNA sequence: TGTGCCAGCAGTTTATATCCGGGACTCCAACGCTATAATTCACCCCTCCACTTT. It is translated as CASSLYPGLQRYNSPLHF.

This clonotype has only one observation. The chain joins TRBV20-1 to TRBJ2-7; weak D call: TRBD2 (5 bases). Between the trimmed V and J ends, which lost 2 bases and 6 bases, there was a span of 8 bases. The CDR3 sequence is 11 residues long. In germline, CDR1 is DFQATT, CDR2 SNEGSKA (reference sequence). The chain's CDR3 is CSARRESEQYF. CDR3 nucleotides: TGCAGTGCTAGAAGGGAGTCCGAGCAGTACTTC.

In this sample, this clonotype turned up many times. The chain recombines TRBV2 with TRBJ2-1; TRBD1 or TRBD2 may be the D gene (6 bases each). This CDR3 spans 17 amino acids. V lost 6 bases and J lost 5, with 23 bases in between. The germline CDR1 and CDR2 sequences are SNHLY and FYNNEI. CDR3 DNA sequence: TGTGCCAGCAGGGACAGACTAGGCGGGGAAATTAACAATGAGCAGTTCTTC. Protein sequence: CASRDRLGGEINNEQFF.

V usage is TRBV13 and J usage is TRBJ2-1; TRBD1 aligns across 11 bases. CDR3 length: 16 amino acids. In germline, CDR1 is PRHDT, CDR2 FYEKMQ (reference sequence). V dropped 3 bases and J dropped 6; count of bases not matched to a gene: 7. The CDR3 here is CASSFPGQGGINEQFF. For the CDR3, the DNA is TGTGCCAGCAGCTTTCCGGGACAGGGGGGAATCAATGAGCAGTTCTTC.

Only a few counts were recorded for this clonotype. The CDR3 reads CASSNAGNTEAFF. The CDR3 DNA sequence: TGTGCCAGCAGCAACGCGGGGAACACTGAAGCTTTCTTT. V gene TRBV28 combines with J gene TRBJ1-1, with D unresolved. V lost 6 bases, J lost 1 base, and 9 bases lay in between. This CDR3 comprises 13 residues. The V gene's germline CDR1 is MDHEN and CDR2 SYDVKM. The full variable domain, completed using reference TRBV28 and TRBJ1-1, is DVKVTQSSRYLVKRTGEKVFLECVQDMDHENMFWYRQDPGLGLRLIYFSYDVKMKEKGDIPEGYSVSREKKERFSLILESASTNQTSMYLCASSNAGNTEAFFGQGTRLTVV.

Ten or more counts support this clonotype. This sequence joins TRBV4-1 and TRBJ1-2; TRBD1 matches 8 bases. CDR1 is MGHRA, CDR2 YSYEKL, per germline. The trim removed 1 base at V and 8 bases at J, leaving 12 bases unmatched. This CDR3 comprises 16 residues. The chain's CDR3 is CASSQAVAGGAGGYTF. CDR3 sequence (DNA): TGCGCCAGCAGCCAAGCTGTTGCAGGGGGCGCGGGGGGCTACACCTTC.

This clonotype was counted only a few times. The chain carries TRBV10-3 and TRBJ1-2, with a tentative D call TRBD1 (5 bases). V gave up 4 bases and J gave up 13 bases, with 25 bases separating them. CDR1 and CDR2 from the germline V gene are ENHRY and SYGVKD. The CDR3 runs 15 residues. The CDR3 protein is CAISGAGTPGNLGTF. The CDR3 DNA reads TGTGCCATCAGTGGGGCCGGGACGCCAGGGAACTTGGGCACCTTC.

This clonotype was seen more than once but under ten times. The V gene is TRBV6-4, the J gene TRBJ1-1; maybe TRBD1 (5 bases). The V end lost 2 bases, the J end lost 1 base, and 11 bases lay between the germline ends. Looked up from germline, CDR1 is MRHNA and CDR2 is SNTAGT. This CDR3 spans 15 amino acids. CDR3 residues: CASSDGQGTNTEAFF. The CDR3 region has the DNA TGTGCCAGCAGTGACGGGCAGGGTACGAACACTGAAGCTTTCTTT.

This clonotype has at least ten counts. The J gene is TRBJ2-3, the V gene TRBV19, with 7 nucleotides matching TRBD2. V lost 5 bases to trimming and J lost 9 bases; unmatched junction nucleotides: 14. The CDR3 consists of 15 residues. Germline loops: CDR1 LNHDA, CDR2 SQIVND (reference sequence). The CDR3 DNA sequence: TGTGCCAGTAGTCTCGGGGGGTCTCCACAATGGACGCAGTATTTT. Translation: CASSLGGSPQWTQYF.

In this sample, this clonotype turned up many times. This chain links TRBV7-8 with TRBJ2-1, with TRBD1 matching 8 bases. Germline CDR1 and CDR2: SGHVS and FQNEAQ. J gave up 3 bases and V 1 base, and 14 bases lay outside the gene matches. This CDR3 is built from 19 residues. Written as DNA, the CDR3 is TGTGCCAGCAGCTTAGTCGGTGCTGGCAGGGGGCGCTTCTACAATGAGCAGTTCTTC. It translates to CASSLVGAGRGRFYNEQFF.

This clonotype appeared many times. The V call is TRBV28, the J call TRBJ1-5, with D uncertain. V lost 6 bases, J lost 7 bases, and 19 bases lay in between. The germline V gene encodes CDR1 MDHEN and CDR2 SYDVKM. The CDR3 totals 15 residues. The CDR3 DNA reads as TGTGCCAGCAGGCCTCTCTCAAGCCGAGGGCAGCCCCAGCATTTT. Protein: CASRPLSSRGQPQHF.

V usage is TRBV6-1 and J usage is TRBJ2-7; D unclear. This CDR3 has 14 residues. CDR1 and CDR2 (germline): MNHNS, SASEGT. V lost 3 bases and J 0 bases, leaving 9 bases between the germline ends. The CDR3 is CASSEGSGSYEQYF. The CDR3 DNA sequence: TGTGCCAGCAGTGAGGGGTCTGGCTCCTACGAGCAGTACTTC.

This clonotype has just a few counts. In DNA form, the CDR3 reads TGCAGCGTTGAAGATACGGATGACATTCAGTACTTC. Amino acid sequence: CSVEDTDDIQYF. The V call is TRBV29-1, the J call TRBJ2-4; no reliable D call. V lost 0 bases, J lost 8 bases, and 8 bases lay in between. Germline V gene lookup returns CDR1 SQVTM and CDR2 ANQGSEA. The CDR3 totals 12 residues.